A single sample is the source of the 9 T cell receptor beta chains below, sequenced in a study of STAT5B mutations in CD4+ large granular lymphocyte leukemia. Libraries were prepared by immunoSEQ multiplex PCR; TCRdb keeps only in-frame clonotypes and omits some of them. The data show about 29,000 clones, with roughly three quarters seen just once and roughly 6.2% held by the top ten. The specimen sequenced was CD4+ T cells from blood buffy coats. Receptor source: a human donor in good health.

The chain links TRBV6-5 to TRBJ2-1; D is possibly TRBD2 (7 bases). The CDR3 length is 13 residues. V lost 7 bases and J lost 10, with 17 bases in between. The germline gives CDR1 MNHEY, CDR2 SVGAGI. This CDR3 reads CASTRGGGQEQFF. The CDR3, as DNA: TGTGCCAGCACCCGAGGGGGGGGGCAGGAGCAGTTCTTC.

J is TRBJ1-1 and V is TRBV6-5; no reliable D call. CDR1 is MNHEY, CDR2 SVGAGI, per germline. This CDR3 has 13 amino acids. V was trimmed by 0 bases and J by 6 bases, leaving 8 bases between them. This chain's CDR3 is CASSYSTPPEAFF. The CDR3 bases are TGTGCCAGCAGTTACTCGACGCCGCCTGAAGCTTTCTTT.

This chain links TRBV5-1 with TRBJ1-2; D not resolved. Germline-derived CDR1 and CDR2 are SGHRS and YFSETQ. V shed 3 bases and J shed 6 bases, with 21 bases lying between them. The CDR3 contains 16 residues. The CDR3 protein is CASSSGESFNSDGYTF. CDR3 sequence (DNA): TGCGCCAGCAGCTCGGGAGAAAGTTTTAACTCGGATGGCTACACCTTC.

The V gene is TRBV7-2, the J gene TRBJ1-5, with 8 bases matching TRBD1. Germline V lookup: CDR1 SGHTA, CDR2 FQGNSA. The CDR3 totals 15 residues. The V gene end was trimmed by 4 bases and the J gene end by 6 bases; junction bases not matched to a gene: 8. CDR3 nucleotides: TGTGCCAGCAGCTCACAGGGGGAGGCGGGTCAGCCCCAGCATTTT. Translated, it gives CASSSQGEAGQPQHF.

This chain links TRBV7-2 with TRBJ2-1; TRBD1 or TRBD2 may be the D gene (6 bases each). Trimming took off 4 bases at V and 4 bases at J, with 17 bases between the two ends. The CDR3 runs 16 residues. CDR1 is SGHTA and CDR2 is FQGNSA in the germline V gene. This CDR3 reads CASSSVQRGAYNEQFF. The DNA for the CDR3 is TGTGCCAGCAGCTCGGTCCAAAGGGGGGCGTACAATGAGCAGTTCTTC.

This chain connects TRBV13 to TRBJ2-5; 7 bases fit TRBD1. The CDR3 is 15 residues long. Germline assignment: CDR1 PRHDT and CDR2 FYEKMQ (reference sequence). The V segment lost 5 bases and the J segment 0 bases; nucleotides outside the gene matches: 6. CDR3 coding DNA: TGTGCCAGCAGCCCCCGACAGGGAAACCAAGAGACCCAGTACTTC. It specifies CASSPRQGNQETQYF.

Only a few counts were recorded for this clone. The V gene is TRBV4-1, the J gene TRBJ1-2, with D hard to call. CDR3 length: 16 residues. The germline V gene has CDR1 MGHRA and CDR2 YSYEKL. V was trimmed by 0 bases and J by 4 bases, leaving 15 bases between them. CDR3 in DNA: TGCGCCAGCAGCCAAGATAGGATGTCCACGGTCTATGGCTACACCTTC. It encodes CASSQDRMSTVYGYTF.

The chain links TRBV6-5 to TRBJ2-5, with D possibly being TRBD2 (7 bases). CDR1 and CDR2 from the germline V gene are MNHEY and SVGAGI. V lost 0 bases, J lost 5 bases, and 10 bases lay in between. There are 14 residues in the CDR3. CDR3 amino acids: CASSYSGGRETQYF. The CDR3 DNA follows: TGTGCCAGCAGTTACTCGGGGGGGCGGGAGACCCAGTACTTC.

The V call is TRBV28, the J call TRBJ1-2, with D uncertain. The CDR3 sequence is 13 residues long. V lost 5 bases to trimming and J lost 3 bases, with 10 bases between them. Germline CDR1 MDHEN, CDR2 SYDVKM. The CDR3 loop reads CASSPAGYYGYTF. The CDR3 nucleotides read TGTGCCAGCAGTCCCGCTGGGTACTATGGCTACACCTTC.